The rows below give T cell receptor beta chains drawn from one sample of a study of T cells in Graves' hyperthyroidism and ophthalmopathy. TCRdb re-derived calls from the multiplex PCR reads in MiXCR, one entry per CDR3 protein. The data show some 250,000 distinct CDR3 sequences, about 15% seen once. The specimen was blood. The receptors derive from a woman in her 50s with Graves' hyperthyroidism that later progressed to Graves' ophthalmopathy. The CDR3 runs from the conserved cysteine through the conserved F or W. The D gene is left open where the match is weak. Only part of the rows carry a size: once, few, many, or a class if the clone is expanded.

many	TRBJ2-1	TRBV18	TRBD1	CASSPVTGSSDEQFF	TGTGCCAGCTCACCGGTGACAGGGTCCTCCGATGAGCAGTTCTTC
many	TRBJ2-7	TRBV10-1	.	CASSESTGADYEQYF	TGCGCCAGCAGTGAGTCTACTGGGGCAGACTACGAGCAGTACTTC
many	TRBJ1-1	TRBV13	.	CASSLGQVAAEAFF	TGTGCCAGCAGCTTAGGGCAGGTTGCCGCTGAAGCTTTCTTT
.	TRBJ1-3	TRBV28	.	CASWGSLSSGNTIYF	TGTGCCAGTTGGGGGAGTTTGAGTTCTGGAAACACCATATATTTT
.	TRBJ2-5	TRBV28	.	CASSYVAGETQYF	TGTGCCAGCAGTTATGTGGCGGGAGAGACCCAGTACTTC
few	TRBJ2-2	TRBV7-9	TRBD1	CASSLSGTGKGPGELFF	TGTGCCAGCAGCTTGTCCGGGACAGGGAAGGGACCGGGGGAGCTGTTTTTT
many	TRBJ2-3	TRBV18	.	CASSRTAQRTDTQYF	TGTGCCAGCTCCCGGACAGCCCAGAGGACAGATACGCAGTATTTT
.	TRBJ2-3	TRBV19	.	CASRSDTQYF	TGTGCCAGTAGGTCAGATACGCAGTATTTT
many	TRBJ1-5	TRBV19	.	CASSIQAGQPQHF	TGTGCCAGTAGTATTCAGGCCGGTCAGCCCCAGCATTTT
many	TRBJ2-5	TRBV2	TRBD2	CASGPGLAGDETQYF	TGTGCCAGCGGACCGGGACTAGCGGGAGATGAGACCCAGTACTTC
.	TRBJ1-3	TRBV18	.	CASSPDLSGNTIYF	TGTGCCAGCTCACCGGACCTCTCTGGAAACACCATATATTTT
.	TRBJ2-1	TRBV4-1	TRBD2	CASRHSGGWGNEQFF	TGCGCCAGCAGACACTCGGGAGGGTGGGGGAATGAGCAGTTCTTC
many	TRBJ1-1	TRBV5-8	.	CASSSPPGLNTEAFF	TGTGCCAGCAGCTCCCCCCCCGGACTGAACACTGAAGCTTTCTTT
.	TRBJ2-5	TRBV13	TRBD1	CASSARGQGDETQYF	TGTGCCAGCAGCGCCCGGGGACAGGGCGACGAGACCCAGTACTTC
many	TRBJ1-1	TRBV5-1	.	CASSLVATTAEAFF	TGCGCCAGCAGCTTGGTGGCAACGACTGCTGAAGCTTTCTTT
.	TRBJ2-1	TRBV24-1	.	CASSEARSKDNEQFF	TGTGCCTCCAGTGAGGCGAGGAGTAAGGACAATGAGCAGTTCTTC
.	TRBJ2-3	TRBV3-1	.	CASSQGQGIFTDTQYF	TGTGCCAGCAGCCAAGGGCAGGGGATTTTCACAGATACGCAGTATTTT
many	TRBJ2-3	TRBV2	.	CASSERSSTDTQYF	TGTGCCAGCAGTGAAAGGAGTTCGACAGATACGCAGTATTTT
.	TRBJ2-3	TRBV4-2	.	CASSQDGPGSDTQYF	TGTGCCAGCAGCCAAGACGGTCCAGGGTCAGATACGCAGTATTTT
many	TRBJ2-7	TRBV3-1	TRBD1	CASSQDHGTGDEQYF	TGTGCCAGCAGCCAAGATCATGGGACAGGAGACGAGCAGTACTTC
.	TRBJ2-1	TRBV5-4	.	CASSWGPGREDINEQFF	TGTGCCAGCAGCTGGGGCCCGGGAAGGGAAGATATAAATGAGCAGTTCTTC
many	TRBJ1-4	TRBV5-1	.	CASFEGTTGEKLFF	TGCGCCAGCTTTGAGGGGACGACGGGTGAAAAACTGTTTTTT
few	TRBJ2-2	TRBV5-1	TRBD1	CASSPRGQVVAGELFF	TGCGCCAGCAGCCCCCGTGGACAGGTAGTAGCCGGGGAGCTGTTTTTT
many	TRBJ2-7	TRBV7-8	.	CASSTRTETYEQYF	TGTGCCAGCAGCACCCGGACAGAAACCTACGAGCAGTACTTC
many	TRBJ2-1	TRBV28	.	CASSFPPGSDEQFF	TGTGCCAGCAGTTTCCCGCCCGGGTCCGATGAGCAGTTCTTC